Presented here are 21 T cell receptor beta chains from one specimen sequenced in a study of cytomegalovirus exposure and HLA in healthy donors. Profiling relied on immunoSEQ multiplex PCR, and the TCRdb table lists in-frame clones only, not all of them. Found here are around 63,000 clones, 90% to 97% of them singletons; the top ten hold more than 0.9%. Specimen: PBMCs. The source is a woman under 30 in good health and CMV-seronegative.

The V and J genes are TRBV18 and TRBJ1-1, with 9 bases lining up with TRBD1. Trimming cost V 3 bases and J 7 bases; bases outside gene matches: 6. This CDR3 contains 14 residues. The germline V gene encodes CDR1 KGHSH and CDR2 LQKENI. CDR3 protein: CASSPQTGGVEAFF. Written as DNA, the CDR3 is TGTGCCAGCTCACCGCAGACAGGGGGGGTTGAAGCTTTCTTT.

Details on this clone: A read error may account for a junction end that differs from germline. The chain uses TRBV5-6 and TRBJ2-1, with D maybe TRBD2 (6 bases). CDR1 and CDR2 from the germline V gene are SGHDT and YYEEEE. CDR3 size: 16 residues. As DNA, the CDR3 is TGTGCCAGCAGCTTGGCGGGGGTGGGCTCCAACAATGAGCAGTTCTTC. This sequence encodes CASSLAGVGSNNEQFF.

The CDR3 here is CASSSKLGTATRTEAFF. In DNA form, the CDR3 reads TGTGCCAGTAGTTCAAAACTGGGGACAGCTACGAGGACTGAAGCTTTCTTT. The V call is TRBV19, the J call TRBJ1-1; 7 bases fit TRBD1. Germline loops: CDR1 LNHDA, CDR2 SQIVND (reference sequence). V was clipped by 5 bases and J by 5 bases; unmatched bases: 17. The CDR3 contains 17 residues.

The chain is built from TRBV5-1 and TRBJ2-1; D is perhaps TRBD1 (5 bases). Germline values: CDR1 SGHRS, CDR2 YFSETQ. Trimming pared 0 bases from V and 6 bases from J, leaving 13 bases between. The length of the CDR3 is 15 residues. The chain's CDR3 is CASSLVHPGSNEQFF. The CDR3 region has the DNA TGCGCCAGCAGCTTGGTCCACCCAGGGTCCAATGAGCAGTTCTTC.

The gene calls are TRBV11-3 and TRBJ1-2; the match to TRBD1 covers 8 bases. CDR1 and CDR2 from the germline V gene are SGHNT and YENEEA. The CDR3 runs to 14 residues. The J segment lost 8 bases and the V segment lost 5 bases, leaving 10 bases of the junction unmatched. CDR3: CASSLTGTGDGYTF. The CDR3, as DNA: TGTGCCAGCAGCCTGACCGGGACAGGCGACGGCTACACCTTC.

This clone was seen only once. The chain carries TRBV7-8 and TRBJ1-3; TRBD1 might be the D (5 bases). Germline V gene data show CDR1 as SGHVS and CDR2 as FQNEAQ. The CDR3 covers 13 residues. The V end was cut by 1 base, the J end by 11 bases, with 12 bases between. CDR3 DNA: TGTGCCAGCAGCTTAGTCCGGGGGGAATCCATATATTTT. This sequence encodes CASSLVRGESIYF.

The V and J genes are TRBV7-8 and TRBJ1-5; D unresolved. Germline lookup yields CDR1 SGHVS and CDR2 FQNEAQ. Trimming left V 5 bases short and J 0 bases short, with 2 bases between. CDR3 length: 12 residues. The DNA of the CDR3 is TGTGCCAGCAGCCATAGCAATCAGCCCCAGCATTTT. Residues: CASSHSNQPQHF. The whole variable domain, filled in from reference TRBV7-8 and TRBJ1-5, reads GAGVSQSPRYKVAKRGQDVALRCDPISGHVSLFWYQQALGQGPEFLTYFQNEAQLDKSGLPSDRFFAERPEGSVSTLKIQRTQQEDSAVYLCASSHSNQPQHFGDGTRLSIL.

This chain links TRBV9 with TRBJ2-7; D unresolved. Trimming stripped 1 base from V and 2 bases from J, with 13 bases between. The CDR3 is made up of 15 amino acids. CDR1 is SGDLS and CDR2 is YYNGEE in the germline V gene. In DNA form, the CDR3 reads TGTGCCAGCAGCGTACTGGCAGGAAACACCTACGAGCAGTACTTC. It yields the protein CASSVLAGNTYEQYF.

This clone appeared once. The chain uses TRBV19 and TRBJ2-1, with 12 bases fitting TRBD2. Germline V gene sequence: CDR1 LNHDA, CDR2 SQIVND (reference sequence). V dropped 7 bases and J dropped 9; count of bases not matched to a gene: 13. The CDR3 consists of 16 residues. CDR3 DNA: TGTGCCAGTACCCCTGGGGCTAGCGGGGGGGCGGGTGAGCAGTTCTTC. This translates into CASTPGASGGAGEQFF.

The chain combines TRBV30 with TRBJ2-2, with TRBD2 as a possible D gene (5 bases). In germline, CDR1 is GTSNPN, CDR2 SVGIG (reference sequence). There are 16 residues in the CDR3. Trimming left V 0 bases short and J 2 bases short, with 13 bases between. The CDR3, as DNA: TGTGCCTGGAGTGTTGGGCTAGCAGAAAACACCGGGGAGCTGTTTTTT. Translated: CAWSVGLAENTGELFF.

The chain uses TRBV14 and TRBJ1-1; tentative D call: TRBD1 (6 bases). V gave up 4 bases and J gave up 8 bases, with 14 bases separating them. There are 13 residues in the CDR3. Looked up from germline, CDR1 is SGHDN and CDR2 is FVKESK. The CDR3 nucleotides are TGTGCCAGCAGCCCCCTCCGGACAGCCGAAGCTTTCTTT. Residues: CASSPLRTAEAFF.

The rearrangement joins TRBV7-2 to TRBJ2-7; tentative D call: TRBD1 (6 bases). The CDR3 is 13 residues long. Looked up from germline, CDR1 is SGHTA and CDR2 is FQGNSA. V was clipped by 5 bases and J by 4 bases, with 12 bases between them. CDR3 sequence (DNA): TGTGCCAGCAGCATAACAGGGAATTACGAGCAGTACTTC. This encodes CASSITGNYEQYF.

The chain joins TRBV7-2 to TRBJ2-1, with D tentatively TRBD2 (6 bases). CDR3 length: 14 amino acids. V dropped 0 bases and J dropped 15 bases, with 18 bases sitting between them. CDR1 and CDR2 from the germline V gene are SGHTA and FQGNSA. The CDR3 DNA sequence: TGTGCCAGCAGCTTAGCGCTGAGGACCCACGGGGGGTTCTTC. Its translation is CASSLALRTHGGFF. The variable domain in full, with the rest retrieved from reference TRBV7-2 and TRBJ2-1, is GAGVSQSPSNKVTEKGKDVELRCDPISGHTALYWYRQSLGQGLEFLIYFQGNSAPDKSGLPSDRFSAERTGGSVSTLTIQRTQQEDSAVYLCASSLALRTHGGFFGPGTRLTVL.

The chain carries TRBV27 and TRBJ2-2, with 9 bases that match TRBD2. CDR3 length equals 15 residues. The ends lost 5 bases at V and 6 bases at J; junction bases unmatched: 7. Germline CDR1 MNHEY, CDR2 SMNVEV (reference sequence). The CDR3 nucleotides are TGTGCCAGCAGTCTGGGACTAGCCGTTCCCGGGGAGCTGTTTTTT. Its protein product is CASSLGLAVPGELFF.

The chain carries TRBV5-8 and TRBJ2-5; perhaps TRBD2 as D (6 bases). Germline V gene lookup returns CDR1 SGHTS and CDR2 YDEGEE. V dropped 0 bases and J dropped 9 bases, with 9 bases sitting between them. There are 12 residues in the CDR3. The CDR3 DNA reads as TGTGCCAGCAGCTTGGGGCCGGGGGCCCAGTACTTC. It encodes CASSLGPGAQYF.

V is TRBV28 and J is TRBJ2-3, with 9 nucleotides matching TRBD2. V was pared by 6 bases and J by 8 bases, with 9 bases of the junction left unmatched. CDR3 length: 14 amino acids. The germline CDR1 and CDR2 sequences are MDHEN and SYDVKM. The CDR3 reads CASRWREGGGTQYF. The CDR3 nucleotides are TGTGCCAGCAGATGGCGGGAGGGGGGGGGTACGCAGTATTTT.

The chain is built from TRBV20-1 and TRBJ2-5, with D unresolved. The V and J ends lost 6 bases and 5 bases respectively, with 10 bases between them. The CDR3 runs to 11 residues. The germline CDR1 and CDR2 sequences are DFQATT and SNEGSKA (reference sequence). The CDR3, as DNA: TGCAGTGCGTCGATGCGGGAGACCCAGTACTTC. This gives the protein CSASMRETQYF.

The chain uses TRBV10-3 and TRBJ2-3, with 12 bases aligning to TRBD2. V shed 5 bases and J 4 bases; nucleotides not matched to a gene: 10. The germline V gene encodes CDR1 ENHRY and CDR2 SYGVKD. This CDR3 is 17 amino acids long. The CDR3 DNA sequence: TGTGCCATCAGTCCCCGGACTAGCGGGGCAGGGGCAGATACGCAGTATTTT. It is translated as CAISPRTSGAGADTQYF.

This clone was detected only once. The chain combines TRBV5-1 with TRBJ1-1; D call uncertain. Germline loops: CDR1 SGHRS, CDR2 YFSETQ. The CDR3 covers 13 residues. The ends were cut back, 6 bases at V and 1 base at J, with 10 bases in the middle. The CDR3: CASNRSPNTEAFF. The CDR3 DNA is TGCGCCAGCAATCGGTCCCCGAACACTGAAGCTTTCTTT.

The CDR3 DNA reads as TGTGCCAGCAGTCCCCGGGGGGCTGGGGCTGAGCAGTTCTTC. It encodes CASSPRGAGAEQFF. The V and J genes are TRBV28 and TRBJ2-1, with D possibly TRBD2 on 7 matching bases. The CDR3 is 14 amino acids. Germline V gene lookup returns CDR1 MDHEN and CDR2 SYDVKM. V was shortened by 5 bases and J by 9 bases, with 17 bases between the two germline ends.

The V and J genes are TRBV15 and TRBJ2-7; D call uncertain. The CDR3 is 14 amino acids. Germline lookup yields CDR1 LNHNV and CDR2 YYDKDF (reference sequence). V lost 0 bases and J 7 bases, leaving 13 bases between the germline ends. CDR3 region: CATSRDYGSLEQYF. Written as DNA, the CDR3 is TGTGCCACCAGCAGAGATTATGGTTCCCTAGAGCAGTACTTC.